This T cell receptor (beta chain) comes out of a study of early T cells in non-severe SARS-CoV-2 infection. Study-level information: It was bulk RNA from unsorted whole blood that was sequenced, and the chains were unpaired.

Many counts were recorded for this clonotype. Its antigen is undetermined. The length of the CDR3 is 13 residues. Looked up from germline, CDR1 is DFQATT and CDR2 is SNEGSKA (reference sequence). The V and J ends lost 3 bases and 3 bases respectively, with 9 bases between them. cDNA molecules, individually, were tagged with unique molecular identifiers. Via MiXCR, TCRdb re-called the 5' RACE reads, giving one row per CDR3 protein. This table has some 54,000 distinct CDR3 sequences, roughly a tenth appearing once. General study points: Comparison of clonotypes with VDJdb favored anti-spike CD8 responses while missing private and CD4 specificities.

The sequence was collected from an adult who was a healthcare worker with PCR-confirmed SARS-CoV-2 infection or an uninfected control (not recorded which). Input material: whole blood. The gene calls are TRBV20-1 and TRBJ1-5; D not certain. Here the CDR3 DNA reads TGCAGTGCTAGCAGCTCTCTCAATCAGCCCCAGCATTTT. Its translation: CSASSSLNQPQHF.